A selection of T cell receptor beta chains follows, all from one sample in a study of Graves' ophthalmopathy and Graves' hyperthyroidism. Using its own MiXCR run on the multiplex PCR reads, TCRdb lists one record per CDR3 protein. This sample has approximately 380,000 distinct CDR3 sequences, with roughly 21% found just once. Sequencing input: peripheral blood. Receptors were obtained from a woman between 18 and 29 years old with stable Graves' hyperthyroidism. Each CDR3 is given with its conserved first and last residue. The D gene is left open where the match is weak. Each size is how often the clone was seen (once, few, many) or a class if it is expanded.

v_call	j_call	clone_size	d_call	cdr3_nt	cdr3_aa
TRBV29-1	TRBJ2-7	few	TRBD1	TGCAGCGTTGAGTTACAGGGGGATGGCGAGCAGTACTTC	CSVELQGDGEQYF
TRBV18	TRBJ1-6	many	TRBD1	TGTGCCAGCTCAACACAGGGGGCGTATAATTCACCCCTCCACTTT	CASSTQGAYNSPLHF
TRBV12-3/TRBV12-4	TRBJ2-5	many	NA	TGTGCCAGCAGACCCACCCACAGGGAAGAGACCCAGTACTTC	CASRPTHREETQYF
TRBV19	TRBJ1-1	many	NA	TGTGCCAGTAGCCCAACCGTTAAGACGCTGGCGACTGAAGCTTTCTTT	CASSPTVKTLATEAFF
TRBV7-8	TRBJ2-7	few	TRBD1	TGTGCCAGCAGCTCGCCGTTCGTAGACAGGGGATCCTACGAGCAGTACTTC	CASSSPFVDRGSYEQYF
TRBV20-1	TRBJ2-6	many	TRBD1	TGCAGTGCTAGAGATCAGGGGGCAGAGGCCAACGTCCTGACTTTC	CSARDQGAEANVLTF
TRBV6-1	TRBJ2-7	many	NA	TGTGCCAGCAGTGAAAGACGGGCAGTGGGGGGGCAGTACTTC	CASSERRAVGGQYF
TRBV29-1	TRBJ1-2	many	TRBD1	TGCAGCGTTGTGACAGGGGGAGTCTATGGCTACACCTTC	CSVVTGGVYGYTF
TRBV6-5	TRBJ1-1	many	NA	TGTGCCAGCAGTTCACCGTCGGGGGGAGCTTTCTTT	CASSSPSGGAFF
TRBV7-9	TRBJ1-1	many	TRBD1	TGTGCCAGCAGCCCGATACAGGGGGGCACTGAAGCTTTCTTT	CASSPIQGGTEAFF
TRBV24-1	TRBJ2-5	many	TRBD1	TGTGCCACCAGTGATCCTGAGAGGACAGGGCAAGAGACCCAGTACTTC	CATSDPERTGQETQYF